This record looks at one TCR beta chain sequence and its context. Study processing details: Scientists estimated how many nucleated cells there were by amplifying reference gene primers. Generated by immunoSEQ multiplex PCR, the TCRdb table keeps only in-frame clones and is missing some. That table is the source of V, J and clone size, and D and trimming were worked out from the DNA. The data contain over 200,000 clones, 80% to 90% of them singletons. These data come from a study of blood T cell repertoires in COVID-19. Study summary: Sites across the United States, Italy and Spain contributed samples from acute and convalescent COVID-19. Nucleic acid was either cDNA or gDNA, and it came from T cells, B-cell-depleted T cells, or PBMCs.

This CDR3 spans 14 amino acids. Germline CDR1 reads SGHNT; CDR2 reads YYREEE (reference sequence). The V end lost 0 bases, the J end lost 0 bases, and 6 bases lay between the germline ends. This rearrangement joins TRBV5-4 to TRBJ2-5; D uncertain. The sequenced sample consisted of peripheral blood. This sequence originates from a woman of 80 years or more with active or convalescent COVID-19. As DNA, the CDR3 is TGTGCCAGCAGCTTGGATAACTACCAAGAGACCCAGTACTTC. It yields the protein CASSLDNYQETQYF.